Below are 9 T cell receptor beta chains sequenced from a single sample in a study of T cells after yellow fever vaccination. TCRdb used MiXCR to reprocess the 5' RACE reads, holding one entry per CDR3 protein. The sample lists 300,000 to 400,000 distinct CDR3 sequences; 8% to 10% were seen once. The sequences come from PBMCs, collected on the day of the first yellow fever vaccination. All receptors derive from a man younger than 30 who received the YFV17D yellow fever vaccine.

The chain joins TRBV10-3 to TRBJ1-1; TRBD1 might be the D (5 bases). CDR3 length: 13 amino acids. Germline loops: CDR1 ENHRY, CDR2 SYGVKD. V lost 10 bases and J 5 bases, leaving 17 bases between the germline ends. CDR3 amino acids: CATGTHRGTEAFF. As DNA, the CDR3 is TGTGCCACCGGGACTCACCGAGGGACTGAAGCTTTCTTT.

This clonotype has just a few counts. The chain has TRBV10-3 and TRBJ2-1; no clear D gene. The CDR3 runs 11 residues. V was shortened by 4 bases and J by 7 bases, with 5 bases between the two germline ends. Germline-derived CDR1 and CDR2 are ENHRY and SYGVKD. The CDR3 spells CAISGENEQFF. The CDR3 nucleotides are TGTGCCATCAGTGGTGAGAATGAGCAGTTCTTC.

This clonotype was picked up many times. The chain uses TRBV5-1 and TRBJ2-5; TRBD1 matches 7 bases. Germline CDR1 reads SGHRS; CDR2 reads YFSETQ. The ends lost 4 bases at V and 1 base at J; junction bases unmatched: 4. There are 14 residues in the CDR3. CDR3: CASSNGDSQETQYF. CDR3 bases: TGCGCCAGCAGCAACGGGGACAGCCAAGAGACCCAGTACTTC.

The chain has TRBV28 and TRBJ2-7, with D unclear. CDR3 size: 13 residues. Trimming removed 5 bases from V and 7 bases from J, with 15 bases in between. Germline loops: CDR1 MDHEN, CDR2 SYDVKM. The CDR3 DNA is TGTGCCAGCAGTAAAGGGTGGTCGGAAGAGCAGTACGTC. Translating gives CASSKGWSEEQYV.

This clonotype was seen more than once but under ten times. The V and J genes are TRBV12-3 or TRBV12-4 and TRBJ2-3; D ambiguous. Between the trimmed V and J ends, which lost 0 bases and 0 bases, there was a span of 13 bases. The CDR3 has 17 residues. CDR3 protein: CASSLAIDPLSTDTQYF. CDR3 nucleotide sequence: TGTGCCAGCAGTTTAGCCATTGACCCGTTGAGCACAGATACGCAGTATTTT.

This clonotype was detected ten times or more. The chain carries TRBV4-3 and TRBJ1-2; no firm D call. Trimming stripped 4 bases from V and 6 bases from J, with 12 bases between. Germline V gives CDR1 LGHNA, CDR2 YSLEER. The CDR3 has 13 amino acids. CDR3 DNA: TGCGCCAGCAGCCCCCAGTTGGGGAATGGCTACACCTTC. Its protein product is CASSPQLGNGYTF.

This clonotype appeared many times. The chain recombines TRBV12-3 or TRBV12-4 with TRBJ2-3; no clear D. Deletions cut 5 bases from V and 9 bases from J, with 9 bases between. CDR3 length: 11 amino acids. The CDR3 DNA is TGTGCCAGCAGTCAGATAAGGACGCAGTATTTT. Translated: CASSQIRTQYF.

This clonotype has more than one count but fewer than ten. The gene calls are TRBV7-2 and TRBJ1-1, with D uncertain. The CDR3 contains 13 residues. The germline V and J ends were trimmed by 7 bases and 1 base, with 10 bases remaining between them. CDR1 and CDR2 from the germline V gene are SGHTA and FQGNSA. The CDR3 DNA is TGTGCCAGCAACCAAGTACGGAACACTGAAGCTTTCTTT. This sequence encodes CASNQVRNTEAFF.

This clonotype came up a few times. V gene TRBV7-2 combines with J gene TRBJ2-3, with D uncertain. Trimming pared 5 bases from V and 2 bases from J, leaving 5 bases between. The CDR3 length is 12 residues. From germline, CDR1 is SGHTA and CDR2 FQGNSA. The chain's CDR3 is CASSAFTDTQYF. In DNA form, the CDR3 reads TGTGCCAGCAGCGCCTTCACAGATACGCAGTATTTT.